One and the same sample provided the 20 T cell receptor beta chains below, sequenced in a study of OX40 agonist ivuxolimab in advanced cancers. Data came from immunoSEQ multiplex PCR; TCRdb stores just in-frame clones and leaves some out. The repertoire includes 95,000 to 150,000 clones, roughly 95% of them detected once, and more than 0.15% sits in the top ten. The material was CD4+ or CD8+ T cells sorted from blood, obtained in a trial of the OX40 agonist ivuxolimab. The receptors were gathered from an adult with an advanced solid tumor such as melanoma, head and neck, liver or kidney cancer.

The count of this clone is one. This sequence joins TRBV5-1 and TRBJ2-3; perhaps TRBD1 as D (6 bases). This CDR3 is built from 16 residues. V was shortened by 4 bases and J by 3 bases, with 18 bases between the two germline ends. CDR1 is SGHRS and CDR2 is YFSETQ in the germline V gene. The CDR3 bases are TGCGCCAGCAGCCCCGGGACATCGGTCCTAACAGATACGCAGTATTTT. Translated: CASSPGTSVLTDTQYF.

The V call is TRBV11-1, the J call TRBJ1-2; D gene ambiguous. Per the germline V gene, CDR1 is SGHAT and CDR2 is FQDESV (reference sequence). The CDR3 totals 17 residues. V was clipped by 4 bases and J by 1 base, with 19 bases between them. The CDR3 sequence: CASSSTPKRRSNYGYTF. The CDR3 nucleotides read TGTGCCAGCAGCTCCACCCCCAAAAGACGGAGTAACTATGGCTACACCTTC.

The chain recombines TRBV19 with TRBJ2-3; D is uncertain. The CDR3 covers 14 residues. CDR1 is LNHDA and CDR2 is SQIVND in the germline V gene (reference sequence). Trimming cost V 3 bases and J 4 bases, with 11 bases left between them. The CDR3 spells CASSMSIGSDTQYF. The CDR3 DNA is TGTGCCAGTAGTATGAGTATTGGTTCAGATACGCAGTATTTT.

The rearrangement uses TRBV7-9 and TRBJ2-5; D tentatively reads TRBD1 or TRBD2 (5 bases each). The J call may be mistaken, given a closer DNA end match to TRBJ2-7. CDR1 is SEHNR and CDR2 is FQNEAQ in the germline V gene (reference sequence). This CDR3 region has 14 residues. This CDR3 reads CASRGDGFSYEQYF. The CDR3 nucleotides are TGTGCCAGCAGAGGGGACGGTTTCTCCTACGAGCAGTACTTC.

This chain links TRBV29-1 with TRBJ2-3, with unresolved D. Trimming pared 4 bases from V and 1 base from J, leaving 6 bases between. This CDR3 has 12 residues. Germline lookup yields CDR1 SQVTM and CDR2 ANQGSEA. The chain's CDR3 is CSVGSRTDTQYF. The CDR3 nucleotides are TGCAGCGTTGGGAGTCGCACAGATACGCAGTATTTT.

The chain links TRBV19 to TRBJ2-7, with 7 bases matching TRBD1. The germline gives CDR1 LNHDA, CDR2 SQIVND (reference sequence). The CDR3 loop spans 18 amino acids. V shed 4 bases, J shed 2 bases, and the junction held 17 bases outside the gene matches. This CDR3 is CASSTKPTGAKPPYEQYF. As DNA, the CDR3 is TGTGCCAGTAGTACAAAGCCCACAGGGGCTAAGCCCCCCTACGAGCAGTACTTC.

J is TRBJ1-5 and V is TRBV28; 7 bases agree with TRBD1. CDR1 MDHEN and CDR2 SYDVKM come from the germline V gene. The CDR3 is 15 residues long. With V trimmed by 3 bases and J by 4 bases, 6 bases remained unmatched. CDR3 sequence (DNA): TGTGCCAGCAGTTTTGAGACAGGGCGGAATCAGCCCCAGCATTTT. Translating gives CASSFETGRNQPQHF.

The V and J genes are TRBV7-3 and TRBJ2-5; TRBD2 matches 8 bases. V dropped 0 bases and J dropped 4; count of bases not matched to a gene: 4. The CDR3 is 15 residues long. CDR1 and CDR2 from the germline V gene are SGHTA and FQGTGA. CDR3 region: CASSLTAGGGETQYF. CDR3 nucleotide sequence: TGTGCCAGCAGCTTAACGGCGGGGGGCGGAGAGACCCAGTACTTC.

The gene calls are TRBV28 and TRBJ2-1; TRBD1 agrees at 7 bases. Germline V gene sequence: CDR1 MDHEN, CDR2 SYDVKM. CDR3 length: 15 amino acids. Losses at the gene ends were 7 bases for V and 7 bases for J; bases not matched to a gene: 13. The CDR3 reads CASTSLKGGRNEQFF. CDR3 DNA sequence: TGTGCCAGCACATCTCTCAAAGGGGGCCGGAATGAGCAGTTCTTC. Full variable domain (missing parts from reference TRBV28 and TRBJ2-1): DVKVTQSSRYLVKRTGEKVFLECVQDMDHENMFWYRQDPGLGLRLIYFSYDVKMKEKGDIPEGYSVSREKKERFSLILESASTNQTSMYLCASTSLKGGRNEQFFGPGTRLTVL.

The chain uses TRBV4-2 and TRBJ2-1; 14 bases are shared with TRBD2. V lost 0 bases, J lost 5 bases, and 3 bases stayed unmatched. This CDR3 comprises 17 residues. The germline V gene has CDR1 LGHNA and CDR2 YNFKEQ. The CDR3 region is CASSQEGTSGSNNEQFF. The CDR3 bases are TGTGCCAGCAGCCAAGAAGGGACTAGCGGGAGTAACAATGAGCAGTTCTTC.

The V and J genes are TRBV15 and TRBJ1-5; possible D gene TRBD1, 6 bases. From germline, CDR1 is LNHNV and CDR2 YYDKDF (reference sequence). The CDR3 is made up of 16 amino acids. Trimming pared 2 bases from V and 2 bases from J, leaving 13 bases between. The CDR3 coding sequence is TGTGCCACCAGCAGATCGGGCAGGGGAGGCAATCAGCCCCAGCATTTT. This gives the protein CATSRSGRGGNQPQHF.

CDR3 DNA: TGTGCCAGCAGGGCAACTAGCGTAAGGTTAGAGACCCAGTACTTC. Amino acids: CASRATSVRLETQYF. This chain links TRBV2 with TRBJ2-5; 7 nucleotides align to TRBD2. J was trimmed by 4 bases and V by 6 bases; bases with no gene match: 11. Germline lookup yields CDR1 SNHLY and CDR2 FYNNEI. The CDR3 loop spans 15 amino acids.

V and J are TRBV21-1 and TRBJ2-7. TRBV21-1 is noted as a pseudogene. The CDR3 extends over 10 amino acids. CDR3 protein: CASSNYEQYF. The CDR3 DNA reads as TGTGCCAGCAGCAACTACGAGCAGTACTTC.

The rearrangement links TRBV15 to TRBJ2-7, with D uncertain. This CDR3 region has 15 residues. V was cut by 0 bases and J by 4 bases, with 13 bases left in between. CDR1 and CDR2 (germline): LNHNV, YYDKDF (reference sequence). CDR3 residues: CATSRDPNSRYEQYF. CDR3 nucleotide sequence: TGTGCCACCAGCAGAGATCCTAACTCGCGTTACGAGCAGTACTTC.

This chain joins TRBV28 and TRBJ2-2, with TRBD1 identical over 7 bases. From germline, CDR1 is MDHEN and CDR2 SYDVKM. The CDR3 consists of 15 residues. V shed 5 bases and J 1 base; nucleotides not matched to a gene: 4. In nucleotides, the CDR3 is TGTGCCAGCAGTGAGGGACAGCTGAACACCGGGGAGCTGTTTTTT. Translating it yields CASSEGQLNTGELFF.

The genes are TRBV11-3 and TRBJ2-3; perhaps TRBD2 as D (6 bases). The ends were cut back, 5 bases at V and 1 base at J, with 16 bases in the middle. This CDR3 region has 16 residues. Germline CDR1 SGHNT, CDR2 YENEEA. The CDR3 region has the DNA TGTGCCAGCAGCACCGGGACTCCCGATGGCACAGATACGCAGTATTTT. It codes for CASSTGTPDGTDTQYF.

V is TRBV28 and J is TRBJ2-2, with unresolved D. The V end was cut by 7 bases, the J end by 1 base, with 7 bases between. CDR3 length: 13 residues. Germline CDR1 MDHEN, CDR2 SYDVKM. The CDR3 sequence is CASTLGNTGELFF. The DNA for the CDR3 is TGTGCCAGCACTCTAGGGAACACCGGGGAGCTGTTTTTT.

J is TRBJ1-5 and V is TRBV27, with a possible D match to TRBD1 (5 bases). Trimming cost V 2 bases and J 1 base, with 15 bases left between them. The CDR3 spans 17 residues. CDR1 is MNHEY and CDR2 is SMNVEV in the germline V gene (reference sequence). CDR3 in amino acids: CASSLGQGIGSNQPQHF. For the CDR3, the DNA is TGTGCCAGCAGTTTAGGCCAGGGAATAGGCAGCAATCAGCCCCAGCATTTT.

This clone occurred a few times. This rearrangement joins TRBV4-1 to TRBJ2-3, with 10 bases that match TRBD2. V was clipped by 0 bases and J by 4 bases; unmatched bases: 7. The CDR3 is made up of 17 amino acids. Germline CDR1 MGHRA, CDR2 YSYEKL. As DNA, the CDR3 is TGCGCCAGCAGCCAAGATGGAGCGGGAGGGCCCCCAGATACGCAGTATTTT. It translates to CASSQDGAGGPPDTQYF.

This clone has just one count. The rearrangement links TRBV7-9 to TRBJ1-3; D might be TRBD1 (5 bases). The CDR3 spans 13 residues. Germline V gene data show CDR1 as SEHNR and CDR2 as FQNEAQ (reference sequence). Trimming left V 5 bases short and J 5 bases short, with 10 bases between. The chain's CDR3 is CASSPQGRNTIYF. The CDR3 nucleotides are TGTGCCAGCAGCCCGCAGGGTCGAAACACCATATATTTT.